This T cell receptor (beta chain) is from a study of blood T cell repertoires in COVID-19. Authors' data handling: Scientists estimated how many nucleated cells there were by amplifying reference gene primers. TCRdb's copy holds only in-frame clones and misses some; the assay was immunoSEQ multiplex PCR. V, J and clone size are taken as reported in that table, and D and trimming were inferred from the DNA itself. The sample shows nearly 50,000 clones, about 84% of them seen only once. CDR1 is MNHNS and CDR2 is SASEGT in the germline V gene. V lost 4 bases and J 3 bases, leaving 17 bases between the germline ends. The CDR3 covers 16 residues.

The chain is built from TRBV6-1 and TRBJ2-3; D may be TRBD2 (6 bases). The clonotype was recovered from a woman in her sixties with acute or convalescent COVID-19. Source material: peripheral blood. The CDR3 region is CASSVNLAPGTDTQYF. In nucleotides, the CDR3 is TGTGCCAGCAGTGTCAATCTAGCGCCTGGGACAGATACGCAGTATTTT.